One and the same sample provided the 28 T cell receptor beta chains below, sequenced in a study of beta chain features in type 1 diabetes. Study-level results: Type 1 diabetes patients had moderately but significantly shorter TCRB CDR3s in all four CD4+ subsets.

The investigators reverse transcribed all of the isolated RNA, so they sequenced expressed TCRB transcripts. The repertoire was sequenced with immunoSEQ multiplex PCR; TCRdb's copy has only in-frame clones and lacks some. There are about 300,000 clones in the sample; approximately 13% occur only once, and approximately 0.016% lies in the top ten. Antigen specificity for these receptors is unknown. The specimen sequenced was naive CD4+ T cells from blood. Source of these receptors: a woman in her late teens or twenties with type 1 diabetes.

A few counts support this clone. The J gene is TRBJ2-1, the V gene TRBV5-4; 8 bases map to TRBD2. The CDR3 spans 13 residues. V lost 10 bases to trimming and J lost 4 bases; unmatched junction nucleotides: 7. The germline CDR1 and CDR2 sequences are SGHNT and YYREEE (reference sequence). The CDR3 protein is CAHTRGGYNEQFF. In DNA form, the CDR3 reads TGTGCCCACACTCGGGGGGGGTACAATGAGCAGTTCTTC.

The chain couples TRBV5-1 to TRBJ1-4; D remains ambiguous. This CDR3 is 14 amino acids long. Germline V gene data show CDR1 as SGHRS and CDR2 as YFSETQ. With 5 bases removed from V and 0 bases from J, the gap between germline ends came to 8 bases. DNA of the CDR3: TGCGCCAGCAGTCGAGAGGCAACTAATGAAAAACTGTTTTTT. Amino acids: CASSREATNEKLFF.

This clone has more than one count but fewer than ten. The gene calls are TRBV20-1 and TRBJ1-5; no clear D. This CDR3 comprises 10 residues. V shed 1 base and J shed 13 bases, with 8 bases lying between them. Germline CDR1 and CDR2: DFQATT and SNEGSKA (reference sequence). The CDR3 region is CSARGQAQHF. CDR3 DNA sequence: TGCAGTGCTAGAGGGCAGGCGCAGCATTTT.

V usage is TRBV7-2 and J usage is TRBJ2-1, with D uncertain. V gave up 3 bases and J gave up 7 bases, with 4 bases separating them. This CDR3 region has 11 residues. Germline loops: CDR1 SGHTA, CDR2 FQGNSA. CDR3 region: CASSFRNEQFF. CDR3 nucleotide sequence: TGTGCCAGCAGCTTTAGAAATGAGCAGTTCTTC.

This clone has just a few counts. The DNA of the CDR3 is TGTGCCAGCAGTTCCGTCCCCCCTAGCGCATATGAGCAGTTCTTC. Amino acid sequence: CASSSVPPSAYEQFF. The chain combines TRBV28 with TRBJ2-1; D may be TRBD2 (6 bases). V was trimmed by 4 bases and J by 8 bases, leaving 18 bases between them. This CDR3 contains 15 residues. Germline CDR1 and CDR2: MDHEN and SYDVKM.

This CDR3 is CASGLGLAASSTDTQYF. The CDR3 nucleotides are TGTGCTAGTGGTTTGGGACTAGCGGCATCTAGCACAGATACGCAGTATTTT. V is TRBV12-5 and J is TRBJ2-3; TRBD2 matches at 9 bases. Germline V gene data show CDR1 as LGHNT and CDR2 as FRNRAP. V dropped 1 base and J dropped 0; count of bases not matched to a gene: 5. The CDR3 runs 17 residues.

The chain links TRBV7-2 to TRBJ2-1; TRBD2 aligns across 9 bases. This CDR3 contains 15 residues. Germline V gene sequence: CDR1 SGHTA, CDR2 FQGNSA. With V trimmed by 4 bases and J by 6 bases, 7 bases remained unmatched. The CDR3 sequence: CASSSAGGPTNEQFF. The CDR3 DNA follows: TGTGCCAGCAGCTCTGCGGGAGGGCCCACCAATGAGCAGTTCTTC.

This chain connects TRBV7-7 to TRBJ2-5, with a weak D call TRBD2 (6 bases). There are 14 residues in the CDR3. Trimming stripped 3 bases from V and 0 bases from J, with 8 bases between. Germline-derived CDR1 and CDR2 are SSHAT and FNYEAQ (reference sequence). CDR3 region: CASSFGGDQETQYF. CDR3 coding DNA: TGTGCCAGCAGCTTCGGGGGAGACCAAGAGACCCAGTACTTC.

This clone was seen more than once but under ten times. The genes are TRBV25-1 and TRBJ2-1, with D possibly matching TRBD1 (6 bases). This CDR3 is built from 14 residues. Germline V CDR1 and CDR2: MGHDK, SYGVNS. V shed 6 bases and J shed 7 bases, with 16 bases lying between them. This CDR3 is CASRHLTGRNEQFF. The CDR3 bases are TGTGCCAGCAGACATCTGACAGGCAGAAATGAGCAGTTCTTC. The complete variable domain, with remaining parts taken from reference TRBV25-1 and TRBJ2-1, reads EADIYQTPRYLVIGTGKKITLECSQTMGHDKMYWYQQDPGMELHLIHYSYGVNSTEKGDLSSESTVSRIRTEHFPLTLESARPSHTSQYLCASRHLTGRNEQFFGPGTRLTVL.

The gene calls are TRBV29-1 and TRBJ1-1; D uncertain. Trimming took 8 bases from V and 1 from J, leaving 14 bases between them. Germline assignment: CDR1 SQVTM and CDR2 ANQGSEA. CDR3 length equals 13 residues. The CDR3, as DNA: TGCAGCTTCCGGTCCTTTGCGAACACTGAAGCTTTCTTT. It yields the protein CSFRSFANTEAFF. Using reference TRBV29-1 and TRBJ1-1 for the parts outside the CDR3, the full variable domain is SAVISQKPSRDICQRGTSLTIQCQVDSQVTMMFWYRQQPGQSLTLIATANQGSEATYESGFVIDKFPISRPNLTFSTLTVSNMSPEDSSIYLCSFRSFANTEAFFGQGTRLTVV.

The CDR3 spells CASSQLWVGGGNTGELFF. In DNA, the CDR3 is TGTGCCAGCAGCCAACTCTGGGTAGGCGGAGGGAACACCGGGGAGCTGTTTTTT. The chain combines TRBV4-2 with TRBJ2-2; TRBD2 is a possible D gene (5 bases). The V gene lost 2 bases and the J gene lost 1 base, with 17 bases spanning the gap. Germline CDR1 reads LGHNA; CDR2 reads YNFKEQ. There are 18 residues in the CDR3.

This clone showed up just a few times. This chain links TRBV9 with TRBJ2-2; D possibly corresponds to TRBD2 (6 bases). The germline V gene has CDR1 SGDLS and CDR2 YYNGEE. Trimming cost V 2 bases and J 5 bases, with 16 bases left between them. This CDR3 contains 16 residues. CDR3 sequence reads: CASSVGGSIGTGELFF. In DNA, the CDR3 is TGTGCCAGCAGCGTGGGGGGTTCCATCGGGACCGGGGAGCTGTTTTTT.

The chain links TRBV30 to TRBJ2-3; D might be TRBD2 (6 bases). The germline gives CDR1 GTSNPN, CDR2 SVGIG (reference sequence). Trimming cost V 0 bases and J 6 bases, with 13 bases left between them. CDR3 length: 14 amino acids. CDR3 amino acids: CAWSVQAGSDTQYF. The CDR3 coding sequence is TGTGCCTGGAGTGTACAGGCGGGGAGCGATACGCAGTATTTT.

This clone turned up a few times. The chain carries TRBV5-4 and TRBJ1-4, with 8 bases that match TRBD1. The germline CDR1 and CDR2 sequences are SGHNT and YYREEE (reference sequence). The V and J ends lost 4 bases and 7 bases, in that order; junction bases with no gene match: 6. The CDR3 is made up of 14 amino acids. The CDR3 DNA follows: TGTGCCAGCAGCCTAGACAGGGGCAGTGAAAAACTGTTTTTT. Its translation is CASSLDRGSEKLFF. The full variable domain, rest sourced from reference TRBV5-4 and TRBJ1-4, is ETGVTQSPTHLIKTRGQQVTLRCSSQSGHNTVSWYQQALGQGPQFIFQYYREEENGRGNFPPRFSGLQFPNYSSELNVNALELDDSALYLCASSLDRGSEKLFFGSGTQLSVL.

The CDR3 loop reads CASSVQGTRETQYF. Here the CDR3 DNA reads TGTGCCAGCAGCGTCCAGGGGACCCGAGAGACCCAGTACTTC. This chain uses TRBV5-6 with TRBJ2-5; TRBD1 might be the D (6 bases). CDR3 length: 14 residues. V dropped 4 bases and J dropped 4 bases, with 14 bases sitting between them. CDR1 is SGHDT, CDR2 YYEEEE, per germline.

CDR3 loop: CATQGWNGYTF. DNA for the CDR3: TGTGCCACCCAGGGGTGGAATGGCTACACCTTC. The chain joins TRBV10-3 to TRBJ1-2, with TRBD1 as a possible D gene (6 bases). Trimming stripped 10 bases from V and 6 bases from J, with 12 bases between. The germline gives CDR1 ENHRY, CDR2 SYGVKD. The CDR3 length is 11 residues.

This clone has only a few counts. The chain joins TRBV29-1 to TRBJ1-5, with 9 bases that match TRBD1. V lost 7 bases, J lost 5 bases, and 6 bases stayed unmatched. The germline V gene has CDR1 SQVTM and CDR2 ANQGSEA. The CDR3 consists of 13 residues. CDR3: CSGGTGYDQPQHF. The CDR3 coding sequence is TGCAGCGGTGGGACAGGGTACGATCAGCCCCAGCATTTT.

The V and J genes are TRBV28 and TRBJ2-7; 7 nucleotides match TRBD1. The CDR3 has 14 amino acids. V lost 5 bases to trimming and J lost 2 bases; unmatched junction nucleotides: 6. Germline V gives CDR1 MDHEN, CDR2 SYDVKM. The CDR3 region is CASSPGDRPYEQYV. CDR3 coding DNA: TGTGCCAGCAGTCCTGGGGACAGACCCTACGAGCAGTACGTC.

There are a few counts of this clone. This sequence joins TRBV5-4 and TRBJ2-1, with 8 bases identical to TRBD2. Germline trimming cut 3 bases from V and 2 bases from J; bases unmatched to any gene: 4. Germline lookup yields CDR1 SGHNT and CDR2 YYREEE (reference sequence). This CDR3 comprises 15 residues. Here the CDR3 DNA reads TGTGCCAGCAGCTCGAGCGGGAGTGCCTACAATGAGCAGTTCTTC. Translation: CASSSSGSAYNEQFF.

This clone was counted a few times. The CDR3 DNA sequence: TGTGCCAGCTCACCCCTCCAGGGGGTAAGTGGGGCCAACGTCCTGACTTTC. Its translation: CASSPLQGVSGANVLTF. This chain links TRBV18 with TRBJ2-6; TRBD1 matches at 7 bases. With 3 bases clipped from V and 3 bases from J, the junction kept 8 bases outside the gene matches. This CDR3 is 17 amino acids long. Looked up from germline, CDR1 is KGHSH and CDR2 is LQKENI. The variable domain in full, with the rest retrieved from reference TRBV18 and TRBJ2-6, is NAGVMQNPRHLVRRRGQEARLRCSPMKGHSHVYWYRQLPEEGLKFMVYLQKENIIDESGMPKERFSAEFPKEGPSILRIQQVVRGDSAAYFCASSPLQGVSGANVLTFGAGSRLTVL.

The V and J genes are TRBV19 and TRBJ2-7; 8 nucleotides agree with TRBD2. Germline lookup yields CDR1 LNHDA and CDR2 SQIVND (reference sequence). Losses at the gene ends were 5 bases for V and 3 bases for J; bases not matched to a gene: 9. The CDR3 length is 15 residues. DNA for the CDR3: TGTGCCAGTAGTCCCAGCGGGAGTGGGTACTACGAGCAGTACGTC. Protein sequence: CASSPSGSGYYEQYV.

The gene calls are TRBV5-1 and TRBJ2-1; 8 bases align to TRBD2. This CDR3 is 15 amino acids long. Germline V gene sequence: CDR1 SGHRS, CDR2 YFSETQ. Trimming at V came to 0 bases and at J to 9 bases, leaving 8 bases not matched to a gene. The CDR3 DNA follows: TGCGCCAGCAGCTTGGGTTTGCGGGAGGCGGCTGAGCAGTTCTTC. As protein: CASSLGLREAAEQFF.

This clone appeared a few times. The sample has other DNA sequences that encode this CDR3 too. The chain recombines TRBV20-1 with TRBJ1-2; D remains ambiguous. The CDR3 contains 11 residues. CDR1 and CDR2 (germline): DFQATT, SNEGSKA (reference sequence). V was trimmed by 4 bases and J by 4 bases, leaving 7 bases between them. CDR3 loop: CSATPGYGYTF. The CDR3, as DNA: TGCAGTGCTACCCCAGGCTATGGCTACACCTTC.

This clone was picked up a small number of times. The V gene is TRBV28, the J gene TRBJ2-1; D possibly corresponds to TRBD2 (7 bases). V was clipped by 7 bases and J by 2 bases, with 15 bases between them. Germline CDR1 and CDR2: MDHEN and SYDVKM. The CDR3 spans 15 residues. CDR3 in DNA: TGTGCCAGCATGGGGGCGGGAGCTCCCTACAATGAGCAGTTCTTC. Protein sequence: CASMGAGAPYNEQFF.

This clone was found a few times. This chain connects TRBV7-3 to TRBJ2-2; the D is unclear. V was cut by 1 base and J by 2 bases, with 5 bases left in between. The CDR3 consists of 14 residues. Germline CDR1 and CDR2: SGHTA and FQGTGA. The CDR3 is CASSLSVNTGELFF. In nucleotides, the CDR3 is TGTGCCAGCAGCTTAAGCGTTAACACCGGGGAGCTGTTTTTT.

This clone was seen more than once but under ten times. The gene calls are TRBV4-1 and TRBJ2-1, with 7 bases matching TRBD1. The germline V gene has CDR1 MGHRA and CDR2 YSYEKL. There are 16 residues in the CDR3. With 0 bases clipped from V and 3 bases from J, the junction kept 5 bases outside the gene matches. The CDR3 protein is CASSQDSRQGYNEQFF. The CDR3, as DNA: TGCGCCAGCAGCCAAGATTCTAGACAGGGCTACAATGAGCAGTTCTTC.

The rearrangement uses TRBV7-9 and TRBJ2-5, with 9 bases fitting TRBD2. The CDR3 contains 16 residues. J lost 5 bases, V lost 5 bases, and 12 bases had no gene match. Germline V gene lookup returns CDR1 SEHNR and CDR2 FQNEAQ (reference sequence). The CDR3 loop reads CASSPLGLAGRETQYF. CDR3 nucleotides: TGTGCCAGCAGCCCGCTGGGGCTAGCGGGAAGGGAGACCCAGTACTTC.

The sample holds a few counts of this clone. The CDR3, as DNA: TGTGCCAGCAGCTTAGGTCCGGGACAGGGGGAAAACATTCAGTACTTC. It specifies CASSLGPGQGENIQYF. The chain employs TRBV7-8 and TRBJ2-4, with 11 positions matching TRBD1. This CDR3 region has 16 residues. V shed 1 base, J shed 5 bases, and the junction held 4 bases outside the gene matches. CDR1 is SGHVS and CDR2 is FQNEAQ in the germline V gene.